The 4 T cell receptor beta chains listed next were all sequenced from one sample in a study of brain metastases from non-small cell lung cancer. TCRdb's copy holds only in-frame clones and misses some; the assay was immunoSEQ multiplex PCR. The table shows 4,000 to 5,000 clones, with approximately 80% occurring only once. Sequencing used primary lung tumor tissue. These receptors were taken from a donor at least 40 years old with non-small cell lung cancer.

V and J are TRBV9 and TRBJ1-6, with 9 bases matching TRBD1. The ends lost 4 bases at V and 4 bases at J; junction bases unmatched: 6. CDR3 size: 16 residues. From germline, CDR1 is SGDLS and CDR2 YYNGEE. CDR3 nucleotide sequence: TGTGCCAGCAGCCCCGGGACAGGGAATTATAATTCACCCCTCCACTTT. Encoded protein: CASSPGTGNYNSPLHF.

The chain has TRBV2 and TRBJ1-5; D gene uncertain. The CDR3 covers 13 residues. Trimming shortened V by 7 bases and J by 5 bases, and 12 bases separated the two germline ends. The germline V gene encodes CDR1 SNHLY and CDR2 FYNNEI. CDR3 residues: CASMREEYQPQHF. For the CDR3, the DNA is TGTGCCAGCATGAGAGAAGAATATCAGCCCCAGCATTTT.

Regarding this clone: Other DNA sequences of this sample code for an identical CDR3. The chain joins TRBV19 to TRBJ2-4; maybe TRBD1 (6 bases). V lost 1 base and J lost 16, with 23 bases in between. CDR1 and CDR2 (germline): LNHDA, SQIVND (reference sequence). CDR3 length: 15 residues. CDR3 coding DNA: TGTGCCAGTAGTATAGCCGACCTTACAGGGTACCATCAATACTTC. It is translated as CASSIADLTGYHQYF.

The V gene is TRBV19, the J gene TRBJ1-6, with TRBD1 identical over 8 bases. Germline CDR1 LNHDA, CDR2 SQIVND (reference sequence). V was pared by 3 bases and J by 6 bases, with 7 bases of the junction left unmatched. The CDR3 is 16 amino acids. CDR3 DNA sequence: TGTGCCAGTAGTATCGGACAGGGTCGTACTAATTCACCCCTCCACTTT. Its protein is CASSIGQGRTNSPLHF. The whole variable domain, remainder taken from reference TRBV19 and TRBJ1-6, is DGGITQSPKYLFRKEGQNVTLSCEQNLNHDAMYWYRQDPGQGLRLIYYSQIVNDFQKGDIAEGYSVSREKKESFPLTVTSAQKNPTAFYLCASSIGQGRTNSPLHFGNGTRLTVT.